This T cell receptor (beta chain) was recovered during a study of blood T cells in healthy people across ages. Findings of the study overall: It was held that diversity estimates obtained from one million T cells represented underestimates.

The second PCR ran roughly 7 to 12 cycles with a sample-barcoded 5' primer and J-beta primers. One entry per CDR3 protein, called by TCRdb with MiXCR from the 5' RACE reads. In the table there are roughly 2 million distinct CDR3 sequences, just under 50% of which are singletons. Deletions cut 2 bases from V and 1 base from J, with 18 bases between. This CDR3 comprises 17 residues. CDR1 and CDR2 (germline): SGHTA, FQGNSA. Remarks on this clonotype: Its antigen is not known.

The sequenced sample consisted of blood. The clonotype comes from a woman between 40 and 50 years old in good health. The chain combines TRBV7-2 with TRBJ2-7; D may match TRBD1 or TRBD2 (6 bases each). CDR3 residues: CASSLPDYEGGSYEQYF. The CDR3 coding sequence is TGTGCCAGCAGCTTACCGGACTACGAGGGGGGATCCTACGAGCAGTACTTC.